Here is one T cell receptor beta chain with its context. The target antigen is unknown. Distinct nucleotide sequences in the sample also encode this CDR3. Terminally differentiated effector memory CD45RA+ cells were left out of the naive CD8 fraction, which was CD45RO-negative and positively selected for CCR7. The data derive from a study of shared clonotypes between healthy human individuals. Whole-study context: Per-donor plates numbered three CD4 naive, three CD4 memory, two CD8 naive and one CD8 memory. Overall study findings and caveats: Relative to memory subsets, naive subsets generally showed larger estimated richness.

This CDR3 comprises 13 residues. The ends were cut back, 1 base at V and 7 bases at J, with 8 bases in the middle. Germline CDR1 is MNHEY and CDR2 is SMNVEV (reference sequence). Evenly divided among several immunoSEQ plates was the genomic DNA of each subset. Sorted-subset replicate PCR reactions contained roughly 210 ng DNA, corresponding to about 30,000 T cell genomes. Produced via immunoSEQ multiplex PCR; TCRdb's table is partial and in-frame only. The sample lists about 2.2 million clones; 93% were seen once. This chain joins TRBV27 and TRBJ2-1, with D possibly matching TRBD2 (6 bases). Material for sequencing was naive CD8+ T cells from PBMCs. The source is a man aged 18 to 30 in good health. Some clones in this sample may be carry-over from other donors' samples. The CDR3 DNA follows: TGTGCCAGCAGTTTATTGGAGGGAAATGAGCAGTTCTTC. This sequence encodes CASSLLEGNEQFF.